Included here is one TCR beta chain sequence, with context. Its antigen target is currently unknown. Base qualities are not at hand, and no much larger clone is one base apart. These data are taken from a study of OX40 agonist ivuxolimab in advanced cancers. With regard to the full study: Ivuxolimab, which targeted the costimulatory receptor OX40 (CD134), was an agonistic, fully human IgG2 monoclonal antibody. Intravenous ivuxolimab was administered to patients every 2 weeks at six dose levels: 0.01, 0.1, 0.3, 1.5, 3 and 10 mg/kg. Of the roughly 52 dose-escalation patients, hepatocellular carcinoma was present in about 20, melanoma in approximately 15, renal cell carcinoma in 9 and head and neck cancer in 9. A male proportion of 75% to 85% and a mean age of approximately 55 years, ranging from about 20 to 85, were recorded for the dose-escalation cohort. Patients were allowed to have had prior anti-PD-1, anti-PD-L1 or anti-CTLA-4 therapy, and 30% to 50% of the dose-escalation patients had previously received checkpoint inhibitors. Partial responses occurred in three dose-escalation patients, of whom one had hepatocellular carcinoma and two had cutaneous melanoma. Peripheral TCRbeta sequencing was intended to test whether TCR sequence diversity was altered and clonal T-cell expansion was caused by ivuxolimab. The paper covers the monotherapy dose-escalation part of the phase I ivuxolimab trial, which included N of about 56 patients. Summary of the overall study and its limitations: Clonal expansion of both CD4+ and CD8+ blood T cells was observed from baseline to week 6 at doses 0.1 to 3.0 mg/kg. Partial responders in the 0.1-3.0 mg/kg groups had among the lowest normalized peripheral clonal expansion, especially among CD8+ T cells. After ivuxolimab, expanded clones were on average more numerous among CD8+ T cells than among CD4+ T cells. The antigen specificity of the clonally expanded peripheral T cells was not determined. Low levels of normalized T-cell clonal expansion were also seen in some patients who did not respond.

Taken from the germline V gene, the CDR1 and CDR2 loops are SGHNT and YENEEA. The junction carries 5 bases between V and J, which are trimmed by 3 bases and 0 bases respectively. The CDR3, cysteine through phenylalanine, is 13 amino acids long. Just CDR3 DNA is preserved here, 39 bases in frame from base 1. To sequence the TCRbeta CDR3 region, genomic DNA was isolated from the sorted cells. The immunoSEQ Assay was used for sequencing of TCRbeta CDR3 regions. TCRdb obtained this table from immuneACCESS and retained in-frame rearrangements with V and J assigned. These tables miss some clones; where compared with another copy, unresolved V genes account for less than half of the shortfall, and the remainder is unexplained. Present in this sample are under 80,000 clones, approximately 81% of which were seen just once. The ten largest clones take up 0.9% to 1.2% of the sample. Patients with a history of autoimmune disease or receiving systemic immunosuppression were excluded from the trial. Peripheral blood for TCR sequencing was drawn from every dose cohort at baseline, at cycle 4 day 1 and at cycle 7 day 1. Samples came from an open-label, multicenter, first-in-human phase I dose-escalation trial of ivuxolimab. Adults with locally advanced or metastatic melanoma, renal cell carcinoma, hepatocellular carcinoma or head and neck squamous cell carcinoma were enrolled in the trial. Before TCR sequencing, CD4+ T cells and CD8+ T cells from peripheral blood were sorted into separate populations.

The sequenced sample was CD4+ or CD8+ T cells sorted from blood, obtained in a trial of the OX40 agonist ivuxolimab. The receptor's source is an adult with an advanced solid tumor such as melanoma, head and neck, liver or kidney cancer. Recombination connected TRBV11-3 to TRBJ2-5, with the D call perhaps TRBD1 or TRBD2, as 5 bases match in each case. The DNA reads as follows: TGTGCCAGCAGCTTGGGGGACCAAGAGACCCAGTACTTC. It codes for CASSLGDQETQYF.